The 18 T cell receptor beta chains reported below all come from one sample, sequenced in a study of tumor-infiltrating lymphocytes in primary liver carcinoma. Bulk tissue was left unsorted, and RNA and DNA were co-extracted from about 20-30 mg of it. The investigators made TCR beta cDNA from about 500 ng total RNA, using a constant-region primer. A slightly modified ARM-PCR protocol with three nested multiplex PCR rounds produced these TCR beta libraries. TRBV1-TRBV30 forward primers paired with a C-beta reverse primer were used in the first two PCR rounds, which ran approximately 10 cycles each. TCRdb called the multiplex PCR reads again in MiXCR, with one record for every CDR3 protein. The repertoire holds 95,000 to 100,000 distinct CDR3 sequences, with approximately 70% as singletons. Sequenced: liver tumor tissue from sampling region 2. Subset meaning: tumor region T2, inferior pole. Receptor source: an older woman with primary liver carcinoma and hepatitis B virus infection.

Turning to this clonotype: Germline and junction disagree at one end, which may indicate a read error. The chain couples TRBV4-2 to TRBJ2-5; 8 positions agree with TRBD2. The CDR3 length is 17 residues. Germline CDR1 is LGHNA and CDR2 is YNFKEQ. DNA for the CDR3: TGTGCAAGCAGCCAGTCATGGGGGCGGGAGGACCAAGAGACCCAGTACTTC. Protein sequence: CASSQSWGREDQETQYF.

The chain has TRBV11-2 and TRBJ2-1; the match to TRBD2 covers 8 bases. V was pared by 1 base and J by 11 bases, with 16 bases of the junction left unmatched. The CDR3 totals 17 residues. Germline V gives CDR1 SGHAT, CDR2 FQNNGV. Here the CDR3 DNA reads TGTGCCAGCAGCTTAGGTTTGGTATCGGGAGGGCCGAATCAGCAGTTCTTC. Protein sequence: CASSLGLVSGGPNQQFF.

This clonotype was detected once. A junction end diverges from the germline sequence, so it may reflect a read error. The V call is TRBV28, the J call TRBJ2-2, with D perhaps matching TRBD2 (5 bases). CDR1 is MDHEN and CDR2 is SYDVKM in the germline V gene. The CDR3 covers 16 residues. The CDR3 here is CASSLPKESDTGELSF. CDR3 nucleotide sequence: TGTGCCAGCAGTTTACCCAAGGAAAGTGACACCGGGGAGTTGTCTTTT.

J is TRBJ2-3 and V is TRBV11-2; TRBD2 aligns across 9 bases. Looked up from germline, CDR1 is SGHAT and CDR2 is FQNNGV. The junction had 28 bases not matched to a gene; V was cut back by 5 bases and J by 7 bases. The CDR3 is 21 residues long. The CDR3 loop is CASSLLGRRASGTRGAYTQYF. CDR3 coding DNA: TGTGCCAGCAGCCTATTGGGCCGAAGGGCTAGCGGGACTCGAGGGGCATATACGCAGTATTTT.

This clonotype was observed many times. The chain has TRBV28 and TRBJ2-5; D gene ambiguous. Germline V gene data show CDR1 as MDHEN and CDR2 as SYDVKM. Trimming left V 6 bases short and J 5 bases short, with 19 bases between. The CDR3 is 15 residues long. CDR3 sequence reads: CASRAQKGLTETQYF. In nucleotides, the CDR3 is TGTGCCAGCAGAGCCCAGAAAGGGTTGACGGAGACCCAGTACTTC. The variable domain in full, with the rest retrieved from reference TRBV28 and TRBJ2-5, is DVKVTQSSRYLVKRTGEKVFLECVQDMDHENMFWYRQDPGLGLRLIYFSYDVKMKEKGDIPEGYSVSREKKERFSLILESASTNQTSMYLCASRAQKGLTETQYFGPGTRLLVL.

This clonotype was found many times. The chain combines TRBV29-1 with TRBJ2-7; no definite D call. The CDR3 totals 13 residues. Germline V gene sequence: CDR1 SQVTM, CDR2 ANQGSEA. The V end was cut by 4 bases, the J end by 2 bases, with 12 bases between. The CDR3: CSVAVGSPYEQYF. The CDR3 coding sequence is TGCAGCGTTGCTGTGGGCAGCCCCTACGAGCAGTACTTC.

Ten or more counts support this clonotype. J is TRBJ2-7 and V is TRBV6-1, with 9 bases fitting TRBD1. J was trimmed by 7 bases and V by 5 bases; bases with no gene match: 9. The germline CDR1 and CDR2 sequences are MNHNS and SASEGT. The CDR3 is 14 residues long. In DNA, the CDR3 is TGTGCCAGCAGTCGGACAGGGGCCCTTGGAGAGCAGTACTTC. Translating gives CASSRTGALGEQYF.

In regard to this clonotype: This sequence may be a read error, since a much larger clone differs from it by one base. The chain carries TRBV7-9 and TRBJ2-5, with 8 positions matching TRBD1. Germline lookup yields CDR1 SEHNR and CDR2 FQNEAQ (reference sequence). The CDR3 sequence is 14 residues long. The CDR3 DNA follows: TGTGCCAACAGCAGCGAGACAGGGGAAAAGACCCAGTACTTC. Amino acids: CANSSETGEKTQYF.

By frequency in the sample, this clonotype is medium-sized. The genes are TRBV11-2 and TRBJ2-7; TRBD2 aligns across 13 bases. Trimming at V came to 5 bases and at J to 3 bases, leaving 1 base not matched to a gene. Germline-derived CDR1 and CDR2 are SGHAT and FQNNGV. CDR3 size: 14 residues. Here the CDR3 reads CASSRTSGSYEQYF. The CDR3, as DNA: TGTGCCAGCAGCCGGACTAGCGGGAGCTACGAGCAGTACTTC.

Remarks on this clonotype: Germline is not matched at one junction end, which may reflect a read error. This chain uses TRBV12-3 or TRBV12-4 with TRBJ2-1, with 10 bases identical to TRBD1. The CDR3 totals 15 residues. The CDR3 here is CAGSKTGGRSNKQFF. The CDR3 bases are TGTGCCGGCAGCAAGACAGGGGGCAGGAGCAATAAGCAGTTCTTC.

This clonotype appeared many times. The chain uses TRBV6-1 and TRBJ2-7; TRBD2 might be the D (5 bases). V dropped 2 bases and J dropped 2 bases, with 16 bases sitting between them. This CDR3 has 16 residues. Germline-derived CDR1 and CDR2 are MNHNS and SASEGT. The CDR3 here is CASSERSAGPTYEQYF. DNA for the CDR3: TGTGCCAGCAGTGAACGATCGGCGGGCCCTACCTACGAGCAGTACTTC.

Note on this clonotype: The conserved final phenylalanine or tryptophan is absent from the CDR3, which likely points to a read error. The rearrangement joins TRBV11-3 to TRBJ2-3; TRBD2 might be the D (6 bases). Germline-derived CDR1 and CDR2 are SGHNT and YENEEA. The CDR3 extends over 17 amino acids. CDR3 protein: CASSFGPGSGLSDTQYS. The CDR3 coding sequence is TGTGCCAGTAGCTTCGGACCCGGTAGCGGCCTCTCAGATACGCAGTATTCT.

Concerning this clonotype: An end of the junction does not agree with germline; a read error may underlie this. The rearrangement uses TRBV6-2 or TRBV6-3 and TRBJ1-5; D gene unclear. The CDR3 is made up of 14 amino acids. CDR1 and CDR2 (germline): MNHEY, SVGEGT. The CDR3 reads CVSSFTNSDQPQHF. CDR3 bases: TGTGTCAGCAGTTTCACAAATAGCGATCAGCCCCAGCATTTT.

The chain carries TRBV28 and TRBJ2-7; 7 bases are a match to TRBD2. V shed 4 bases and J 7 bases; nucleotides not matched to a gene: 13. The CDR3 runs to 15 residues. The germline gives CDR1 MDHEN, CDR2 SYDVKM. The chain's CDR3 is CASSSRLAGIEEQYF. The CDR3 DNA is TGTGCCAGCAGTTCCAGACTAGCAGGAATAGAGGAGCAGTACTTC.

The chain employs TRBV6-2 or TRBV6-3 and TRBJ2-7; D might be TRBD1 or TRBD2, each matching 7 bases. The CDR3 is 16 residues long. Trimming cost V 10 bases and J 3 bases, with 25 bases left between them. Germline V CDR1 and CDR2: MNHEY, SVGEGT. The CDR3 loop is CAINPEGAGANYEQYF. The CDR3 nucleotides read TGTGCCATCAATCCTGAGGGGGCGGGAGCGAACTACGAGCAGTACTTC.

This clonotype came up once. Being one base from a much bigger clone, this may be a read error. The genes are TRBV7-8 and TRBJ2-5; D is perhaps TRBD1 (6 bases). Looked up from germline, CDR1 is SGHVS and CDR2 is FQNEAQ. There are 13 residues in the CDR3. V lost 3 bases and J lost 7, with 12 bases in between. CDR3: CASSFTGMGTQYF. CDR3 in DNA: TGTGCCAGCAGCTTCACAGGGATGGGGACCCAGTACTTC.

This clonotype turned up a few times. Just one base apart from a much larger clone, this may be a read error. The chain joins TRBV4-2 to TRBJ1-1, with a possible D match to TRBD1 (6 bases). Germline CDR1 is LGHNA and CDR2 is YNFKEQ. Trimming took 0 bases from V and 5 from J, leaving 16 bases between them. The CDR3 has 16 amino acids. The CDR3 region is CASSQDRGGERTEAFF. In nucleotides, the CDR3 is TGTGCCAGCAGCCAAGACCGTGGGGGCGAGAGGACTGAAGCTTTCTTT.

Details on this clonotype: At one of its ends the junction is not consistent with the germline gene, which may arise from a read error. The CDR3 DNA is TGTGCCAGCAGCTTAGCGGGACGGCCCCCCTACGAGCAGTACTTT. This gives the protein CASSLAGRPPYEQYF. V usage is TRBV11-2 and J usage is TRBJ2-7; tentatively, D is TRBD1 or TRBD2 (5 bases each). The CDR3 is made up of 15 amino acids. Germline V lookup: CDR1 SGHAT, CDR2 FQNNGV.